These 16 T cell receptor beta chains originate from one sample sequenced in a study of PD-1 blockade in classical Hodgkin lymphoma. In every patient, relapse followed autologous stem cell transplantation, while exposure to brentuximab vedotin differed. The data were produced by immunoSEQ multiplex PCR, yet TCRdb's version contains in-frame clones alone and is incomplete. The table has 12,000 to 15,000 clones, roughly four fifths seen once. Specimen: peripheral blood mononuclear cells (PBMCs), collected at baseline. The receptors stem from a human donor with classical Hodgkin lymphoma.

This chain uses TRBV28 with TRBJ1-4; D is uncertain. The CDR3 covers 14 residues. Germline CDR1 is MDHEN and CDR2 is SYDVKM. V was clipped by 7 bases and J by 2 bases, with 11 bases between them. The CDR3 reads CASTPRVTNEKLFF. CDR3 sequence (DNA): TGTGCCAGCACCCCGAGAGTTACTAATGAAAAACTGTTTTTT. Complete variable domain (other parts from reference TRBV28 and TRBJ1-4): DVKVTQSSRYLVKRTGEKVFLECVQDMDHENMFWYRQDPGLGLRLIYFSYDVKMKEKGDIPEGYSVSREKKERFSLILESASTNQTSMYLCASTPRVTNEKLFFGSGTQLSVL.

The rearrangement joins TRBV5-1 to TRBJ2-2; no clear D gene. V lost 0 bases to trimming and J lost 0 bases, with 6 bases between them. This CDR3 is 15 amino acids long. Germline CDR1 SGHRS, CDR2 YFSETQ. The CDR3 region has the DNA TGCGCCAGCAGCTTGGATGGTACGAACACCGGGGAGCTGTTTTTT. This codes for CASSLDGTNTGELFF.

The chain is built from TRBV2 and TRBJ2-5, with D uncertain. The CDR3 is 13 amino acids. Germline CDR1 and CDR2: SNHLY and FYNNEI. Trimming stripped 5 bases from V and 6 bases from J, with 13 bases between. The DNA for the CDR3 is TGTGCCAGCAGTCGCCAGGAGCAGCAGACCCAGTACTTC. Protein: CASSRQEQQTQYF.

The V gene is TRBV27, the J gene TRBJ1-1; D uncertain. The V gene lost 6 bases and the J gene lost 0 bases, with 14 bases spanning the gap. This CDR3 has 15 amino acids. The germline V gene has CDR1 MNHEY and CDR2 SMNVEV (reference sequence). The CDR3 DNA reads as TGTGCCAGCAGCTGGACCCTCGGGATGAACACTGAAGCTTTCTTT. Its translation is CASSWTLGMNTEAFF.

CDR3 coding DNA: TGCGCCAGCAGCCAAGATTTGGCTAGCGGGGGGGATAATGAGCAGTTCTTC. It encodes CASSQDLASGGDNEQFF. This chain uses TRBV4-3 with TRBJ2-1; 12 nucleotides agree with TRBD2. This CDR3 has 17 amino acids. Losses at the gene ends were 0 bases for V and 7 bases for J; bases not matched to a gene: 7. Germline V gene sequence: CDR1 LGHNA, CDR2 YSLEER.

The chain links TRBV2 to TRBJ1-2, with 9 nucleotides matching TRBD1. With 4 bases clipped from V and 5 bases from J, the junction kept 14 bases outside the gene matches. The CDR3 has 17 amino acids. Germline V gene data show CDR1 as SNHLY and CDR2 as FYNNEI. The CDR3 nucleotides are TGTGCCAGCAGTGCCGGGACAGGGATAATGGTTCGGTATGGCTACACCTTC. Protein product: CASSAGTGIMVRYGYTF. Full variable domain (outside the CDR3, taken from reference TRBV2 and TRBJ1-2): EPEVTQTPSHQVTQMGQEVILRCVPISNHLYFYWYRQILGQKVEFLVSFYNNEISEKSEIFDDQFSVERPDGSNFTLKIRSTKLEDSAMYFCASSAGTGIMVRYGYTFGSGTRLTVV.

The rearrangement links TRBV19 to TRBJ2-3, with TRBD2 as a possible D gene (6 bases). Germline CDR1 and CDR2: LNHDA and SQIVND (reference sequence). The V gene lost 7 bases and the J gene lost 5 bases, with 19 bases spanning the gap. The CDR3 sequence is 15 residues long. This CDR3 is CASTRSLAAGDTQYF. The CDR3 bases are TGTGCCAGTACTCGATCGTTAGCGGCCGGAGATACGCAGTATTTT.

The chain carries TRBV10-3 and TRBJ1-2; a weak D match, TRBD1 (6 bases). Germline loops: CDR1 ENHRY, CDR2 SYGVKD. The ends were cut back, 3 bases at V and 2 bases at J, with 16 bases in the middle. This CDR3 has 16 residues. Written as DNA, the CDR3 is TGTGCCATCAGTGATAATTTCGGACAGAGCAACTATGGCTACACCTTC. Translation: CAISDNFGQSNYGYTF.

The rearrangement joins TRBV28 to TRBJ2-7; the match to TRBD1 covers 8 bases. Germline V CDR1 and CDR2: MDHEN, SYDVKM. V lost 3 bases, J lost 3 bases, and 7 bases stayed unmatched. The CDR3 is made up of 15 amino acids. CDR3 residues: CASSFSDRAGYEQYF. In nucleotides, the CDR3 is TGTGCCAGCAGTTTCTCGGACAGGGCCGGCTACGAGCAGTACTTC. Looking up the rest from reference TRBV28 and TRBJ2-7 gives the full variable domain: DVKVTQSSRYLVKRTGEKVFLECVQDMDHENMFWYRQDPGLGLRLIYFSYDVKMKEKGDIPEGYSVSREKKERFSLILESASTNQTSMYLCASSFSDRAGYEQYFGPGTRLTVT.

The chain links TRBV29-1 to TRBJ2-3; unclear D gene. In germline, CDR1 is SQVTM, CDR2 ANQGSEA. V was shortened by 8 bases and J by 2 bases, with 17 bases between the two germline ends. This CDR3 region has 14 residues. The CDR3 protein is CSCYTPGFTDTQYF. CDR3 sequence (DNA): TGCAGCTGTTACACGCCAGGATTCACAGATACGCAGTATTTT.

This clone came up once. The genes are TRBV2 and TRBJ2-1, with 9 bases aligning to TRBD2. From germline, CDR1 is SNHLY and CDR2 FYNNEI. Trimming at V came to 5 bases and at J to 6 bases, leaving 11 bases not matched to a gene. The CDR3 extends over 16 amino acids. CDR3 bases: TGTGCCAGCAGTTTACGCCCAGCGGGGGGTCTCAATGAGCAGTTCTTC. Translation: CASSLRPAGGLNEQFF.

The V and J genes are TRBV7-2 and TRBJ1-2; no reliable D call. V lost 4 bases, J lost 4 bases, and 19 bases lay in between. In germline, CDR1 is SGHTA, CDR2 FQGNSA. This CDR3 has 16 residues. The CDR3 bases are TGTGCCAGCAGCTCTGACATTGGGAGGGTGGGCTATGGCTACACCTTC. It yields the protein CASSSDIGRVGYGYTF.

This chain links TRBV7-9 with TRBJ1-1; no clear D gene. Germline V gene data show CDR1 as SEHNR and CDR2 as FQNEAQ (reference sequence). Deletions cut 7 bases from V and 6 bases from J, with 12 bases between. The CDR3 totals 12 residues. CDR3 protein: CASNLLGAEAFF. CDR3 bases: TGTGCCAGCAACCTCCTTGGGGCTGAAGCTTTCTTT.

The chain links TRBV10-2 to TRBJ2-2; 11 bases align to TRBD2. Losses at the gene ends were 5 bases for V and 6 bases for J; bases not matched to a gene: 2. CDR3 length: 14 residues. The germline gives CDR1 WSHSY, CDR2 SAAADI. The CDR3 coding sequence is TGCGCCAGCAGTACTAGCGGGGGTGCCGGGGAGCTGTTTTTT. The encoded protein is CASSTSGGAGELFF.

The chain carries TRBV10-1 and TRBJ2-2, with TRBD1 identical over 10 bases. Losses at the gene ends were 1 base for V and 6 bases for J; bases not matched to a gene: 5. CDR1 is WNHNN and CDR2 is SYGVQD in the germline V gene (reference sequence). The CDR3 has 16 amino acids. This CDR3 reads CASSEFSGTGAGELFF. CDR3 DNA sequence: TGCGCCAGCAGTGAGTTCTCCGGGACAGGGGCCGGGGAGCTGTTTTTT.

The gene calls are TRBV4-3 and TRBJ2-2, with 11 bases matching TRBD2. After removal of 2 bases from V and 1 base from J, the junction contained 6 bases not matched to a gene. Germline values: CDR1 LGHNA, CDR2 YSLEER. This CDR3 spans 18 amino acids. The CDR3 sequence is CASSQLLAGGLNTGELFF. The CDR3 DNA is TGCGCCAGCAGCCAACTCCTAGCGGGGGGTTTGAACACCGGGGAGCTGTTTTTT.